Below, one T cell receptor beta chain is given with its context. A much larger clone sits a single nucleotide away, making a read error possible. Together with a sample-barcoded 5' primer, a J-beta primer mix was included in a second PCR lasting about 7 to 11 cycles. Each of the samples gave a minimum of 2.5 million paired-end reads that contained CDR3. TCRdb fed the 5' RACE reads into MiXCR, producing one record per CDR3 protein. This sample has fewer than 950,000 distinct CDR3 sequences, with 40% to 65% found just once. These data come from a study of blood T cells in healthy people across ages. Across the study: Template switching retrieved approximately one barcoded beta molecule for each two T cells.

Total RNA was extracted at no less than 6 micrograms per sample. CDR1 is SGHAT and CDR2 is FQNNGV in the germline V gene. V was pared by 5 bases and J by 4 bases, with 14 bases between. The CDR3 loop spans 14 amino acids. Sequenced input: blood. This sequence was found in a man older than 75 in good health. This sequence joins TRBV11-2 and TRBJ1-2; no firm D call. The CDR3 region has the DNA TGTGCCAGCAGCGTCGTAGGGTTGGGCTATGGCTACACCTTC. Encoded protein: CASSVVGLGYGYTF.